The 16 T cell receptor beta chains below all came from one sample that was sequenced in a study of T-cell memory formation after mild COVID-19. TCRdb analysed the 5' RACE reads with MiXCR anew, one entry per CDR3 protein. The sample records 65,000 to 90,000 distinct CDR3 sequences, 10% to 15% being singletons. The material sequenced was PBMCs or a T cell subset sorted from them (not recorded which). The receptors were sampled from a man younger than 30 who had mild COVID-19 (a few samples of this study predate the infection). Cell type and time point are not known.

The chain is built from TRBV4-2 and TRBJ1-4, with D tentatively TRBD1 (6 bases). From germline, CDR1 is LGHNA and CDR2 YNFKEQ. The CDR3 covers 14 residues. V lost 4 bases and J lost 6, with 12 bases in between. The CDR3 coding sequence is TGTGCCAGCAGCCCGGGGGGGGCCGATGAAAAACTGTTTTTT. It yields the protein CASSPGGADEKLFF.

CDR3 in DNA: TGCGCCAGCAGCTTAGGACTAGCGGGGGGCTACGAGCAGTACGTC. Translation: CASSLGLAGGYEQYV. This chain uses TRBV5-1 with TRBJ2-7, with 14 bases identical to TRBD2. This CDR3 region has 15 residues. V trimming: 2 bases; J trimming: 3 bases; junction bases outside the gene matches: 1. Germline CDR1 and CDR2: SGHRS and YFSETQ.

The rearrangement joins TRBV7-2 to TRBJ2-1, with TRBD1 matching 8 bases. The CDR3 totals 15 residues. Germline-derived CDR1 and CDR2 are SGHTA and FQGNSA. With V trimmed by 5 bases and J by 2 bases, 5 bases remained unmatched. This CDR3 reads CASSPVRGPYNEQFF. CDR3 coding DNA: TGTGCCAGCAGCCCCGTCAGGGGGCCCTACAATGAGCAGTTCTTC.

This clonotype was found a few times. The genes are TRBV12-3 or TRBV12-4 and TRBJ2-7, with unresolved D. The length of the CDR3 is 12 residues. V was cut by 1 base and J by 5 bases, with 6 bases left in between. CDR3 in DNA: TGTGCCAGCAGTTTAGTCCTGAACGAGCAGTACTTC. It encodes CASSLVLNEQYF.

The CDR3 here is CASSPGQPDPYGYTF. The DNA of the CDR3 is TGCGCCAGCAGCCCGGGACAGCCAGATCCCTATGGCTACACCTTC. V is TRBV4-1 and J is TRBJ1-2, with TRBD1 matching 7 bases. V lost 4 bases, J lost 4 bases, and 9 bases stayed unmatched. CDR1 MGHRA and CDR2 YSYEKL come from the germline V gene. The CDR3 loop spans 15 amino acids.

The V and J genes are TRBV29-1 and TRBJ2-3, with no clear D. The CDR3 spans 13 residues. Trimming removed 4 bases from V and 0 bases from J, with 8 bases in between. Germline values: CDR1 SQVTM, CDR2 ANQGSEA. CDR3 nucleotides: TGCAGCGTTGTCCCCGAGAGCACAGATACGCAGTATTTT. This gives the protein CSVVPESTDTQYF.

This clonotype was seen only a few times. This chain joins TRBV7-6 and TRBJ2-2, with D unresolved. V lost 0 bases and J lost 0, with 8 bases in between. The CDR3 extends over 16 amino acids. The germline V gene has CDR1 SGHVS and CDR2 FNYEAQ. The CDR3: CASSLAWVANTGELFF. In nucleotides, the CDR3 is TGTGCCAGCAGCTTAGCATGGGTGGCGAACACCGGGGAGCTGTTTTTT.

In its sample, this clonotype was seen many times. The V and J genes are TRBV4-1 and TRBJ2-2, with TRBD1 as a possible D gene (5 bases). The CDR3 is made up of 15 amino acids. V was clipped by 3 bases and J by 6 bases, with 14 bases between them. The germline V gene has CDR1 MGHRA and CDR2 YSYEKL. The DNA of the CDR3 is TGCGCCAGCAGCCAGGGGCTAGATTTTGCCGGGGAGCTGTTTTTT. As protein: CASSQGLDFAGELFF.

This clonotype was picked up a small number of times. The genes are TRBV6-2 or TRBV6-3 and TRBJ2-3; D is uncertain. Deletions cut 6 bases from V and 4 bases from J, with 8 bases between. This CDR3 spans 12 amino acids. The germline V gene encodes CDR1 MNHEY and CDR2 SVGEGT. The CDR3 DNA follows: TGTGCCAGCAGGAAGGGTCCAGATACGCAGTATTTT. Its protein is CASRKGPDTQYF.

The V and J genes are TRBV4-2 and TRBJ2-3; 10 positions match TRBD2. Germline loops: CDR1 LGHNA, CDR2 YNFKEQ. The ends lost 3 bases at V and 3 bases at J; junction bases unmatched: 9. The CDR3 has 17 amino acids. CDR3 sequence reads: CASSHVSGGAETDTQYF. The CDR3, as DNA: TGTGCCAGCAGCCACGTAAGCGGGGGGGCCGAGACAGATACGCAGTATTTT.

The J gene is TRBJ1-1, the V gene TRBV6-5; D unresolved. CDR3 size: 14 residues. The germline V and J ends were trimmed by 2 bases and 0 bases, with 7 bases remaining between them. Per germline, CDR1 MNHEY and CDR2 SVGAGI. CDR3 sequence: CASSYTNMNTEAFF. CDR3 sequence (DNA): TGTGCCAGCAGTTACACAAACATGAACACTGAAGCTTTCTTT.

V gene TRBV6-2 or TRBV6-3 combines with J gene TRBJ1-1, with D unresolved. The CDR3 sequence is 13 residues long. Trimming removed 4 bases from V and 0 bases from J, with 6 bases in between. Germline V gives CDR1 MNHEY, CDR2 SVGEGT. CDR3 sequence (DNA): TGTGCCAGCAGTTCGGGGTTGAACACTGAAGCTTTCTTT. Protein: CASSSGLNTEAFF.

On this clonotype: Its ends do not fully match the called genes, so a read error is possible. The chain couples TRBV5-1 to TRBJ1-4; D uncertain. CDR1 is SGHRS and CDR2 is YFSETQ in the germline V gene. The CDR3 is 14 residues long. The DNA for the CDR3 is TGCGCCAGCAGCTTGACAGCCGGGGATGAAAAACTGATTTTT. Translating gives CASSLTAGDEKLIF.

This clonotype was counted many times. The chain recombines TRBV12-3 or TRBV12-4 with TRBJ2-3; TRBD2 agrees at 12 bases. The CDR3 sequence is 18 residues long. The V and J ends lost 5 bases and 3 bases, in that order; junction bases with no gene match: 12. In nucleotides, the CDR3 is TGTGCCAGCAGTCGCGACTGGGCTAGCGGGGGGGCTACAGATACGCAGTATTTT. Translated: CASSRDWASGGATDTQYF.

The chain couples TRBV6-5 to TRBJ2-1, with D possibly called TRBD1 or TRBD2 (5 bases each). The CDR3 is 16 amino acids. CDR1 is MNHEY and CDR2 is SVGAGI in the germline V gene. V lost 2 bases to trimming and J lost 7 bases, with 18 bases between them. CDR3 region: CASSYGTKGVENEQFF. CDR3 nucleotide sequence: TGTGCCAGCAGTTACGGGACGAAAGGGGTTGAAAATGAGCAGTTCTTC.

V and J are TRBV5-1 and TRBJ1-3; D is ambiguous. Germline values: CDR1 SGHRS, CDR2 YFSETQ. V was trimmed by 0 bases and J by 0 bases, leaving 7 bases between them. The CDR3 spans 15 residues. The CDR3, as DNA: TGCGCCAGCAGCTTGGCCGGGGACTCTGGAAACACCATATATTTT. Its protein product is CASSLAGDSGNTIYF.